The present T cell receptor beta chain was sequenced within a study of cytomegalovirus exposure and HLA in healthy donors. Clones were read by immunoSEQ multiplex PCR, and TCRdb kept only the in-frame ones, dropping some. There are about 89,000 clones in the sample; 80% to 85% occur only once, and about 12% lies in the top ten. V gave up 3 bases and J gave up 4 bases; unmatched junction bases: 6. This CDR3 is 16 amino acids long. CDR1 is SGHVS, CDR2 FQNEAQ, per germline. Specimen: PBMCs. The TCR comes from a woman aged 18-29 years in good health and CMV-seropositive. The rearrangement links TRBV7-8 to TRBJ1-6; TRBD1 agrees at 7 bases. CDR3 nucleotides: TGTGCCAGCAGCTTCCAGGTACAGGGGTATAATTCACCCCTCCACTTT. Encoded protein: CASSFQVQGYNSPLHF.